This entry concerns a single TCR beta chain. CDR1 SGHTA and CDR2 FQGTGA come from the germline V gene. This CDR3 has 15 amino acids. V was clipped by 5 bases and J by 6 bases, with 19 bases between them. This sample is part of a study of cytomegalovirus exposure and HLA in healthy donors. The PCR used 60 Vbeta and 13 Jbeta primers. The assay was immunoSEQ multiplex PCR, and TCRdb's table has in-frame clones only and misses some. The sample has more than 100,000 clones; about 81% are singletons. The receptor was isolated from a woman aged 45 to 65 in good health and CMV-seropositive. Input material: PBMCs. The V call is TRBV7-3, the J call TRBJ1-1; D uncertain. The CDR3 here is CASSVDPGGWAEAFF. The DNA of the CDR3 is TGTGCCAGCAGCGTCGACCCCGGAGGGTGGGCTGAAGCTTTCTTT.